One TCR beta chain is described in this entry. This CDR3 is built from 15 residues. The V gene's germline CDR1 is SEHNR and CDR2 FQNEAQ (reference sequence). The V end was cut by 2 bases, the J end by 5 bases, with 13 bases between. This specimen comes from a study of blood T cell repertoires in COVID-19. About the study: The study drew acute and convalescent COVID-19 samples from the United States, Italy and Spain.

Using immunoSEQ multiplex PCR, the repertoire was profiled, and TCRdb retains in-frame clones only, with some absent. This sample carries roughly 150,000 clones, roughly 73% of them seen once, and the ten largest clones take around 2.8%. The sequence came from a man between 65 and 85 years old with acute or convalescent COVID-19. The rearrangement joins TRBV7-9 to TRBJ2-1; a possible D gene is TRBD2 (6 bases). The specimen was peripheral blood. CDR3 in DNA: TGTGCCAGCAGCTTAAGTGTTTGGACTAACAATGAGCAGTTCTTC. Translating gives CASSLSVWTNNEQFF. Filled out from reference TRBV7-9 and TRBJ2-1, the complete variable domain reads DTGVSQNPRHKITKRGQNVTFRCDPISEHNRLYWYRQTLGQGPEFLTYFQNEAQLEKSRLLSDRFSAERPKGSFSTLEIQRTEQGDSAMYLCASSLSVWTNNEQFFGPGTRLTVL.